The clone carrying this T cell receptor (beta chain) was counted a few times. Its antigen is as yet unknown. An Oncomine TCR Beta short-read assay was used to sequence the DNA from cultured CD4+ T cells. Investigators obtained genomic DNA by extraction from cultured CD4+ T cells. TCRdb re-analysed the PCR reads in MiXCR, keeping a single row per CDR3 protein. The data contain some 9,000 distinct CDR3 sequences, under 30% of them singletons. Treatment noted: roughly 11-day PBMC culture with coronavirus spike peptide pools or control peptides (ViraFEST assay). The collection of CD4+ T cells from the unexposed donor took place before the COVID-19 pandemic (2011-2018). TCR sequencing followed the expansion of antigen-specific T cells with peptide pools in ViraFEST. It was SARS-CoV-2 S/N and four cold-coronavirus spikes that probed unexposed-donor CD4+ T cells, cells permitting. The record originates from a study of vaccination and CD4 T cells after COVID-19. The overall study: Each person enrolled got two BNT162b2 or mRNA-1273 vaccine doses. Samples taken post-COVID came a median around 100 days after diagnosis, ranging from 35 to 161.

The germline V and J ends were trimmed by 0 bases and 4 bases, with 12 bases remaining between them. CDR3 size: 15 residues. The germline V gene encodes CDR1 SGHTA and CDR2 FQGNSA. The sequence came from a human donor in good health. Sample: CD4+ T cells from blood, cultured in vitro. The J gene is TRBJ2-5, the V gene TRBV7-2; D is possibly TRBD2 (6 bases). For the CDR3, the DNA is TGTGCCAGCAGCTTAGCTTGGAGGGCCTTAGAGACCCAGTACTTC. Its translation: CASSLAWRALETQYF. Together with reference TRBV7-2 and TRBJ2-5, the CDR3 gives the full variable domain: GAGVSQSPSNKVTEKGKDVELRCDPISGHTALYWYRQSLGQGLEFLIYFQGNSAPDKSGLPSDRFSAERTGGSVSTLTIQRTQQEDSAVYLCASSLAWRALETQYFGPGTRLLVL.